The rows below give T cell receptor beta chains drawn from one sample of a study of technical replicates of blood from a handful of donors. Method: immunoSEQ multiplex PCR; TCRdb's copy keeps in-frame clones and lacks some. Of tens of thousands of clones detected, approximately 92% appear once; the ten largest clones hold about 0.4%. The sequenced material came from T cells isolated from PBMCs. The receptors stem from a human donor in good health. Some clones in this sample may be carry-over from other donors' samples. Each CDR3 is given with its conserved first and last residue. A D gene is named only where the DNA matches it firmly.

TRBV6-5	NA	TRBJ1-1	CASSGQGPEAFF
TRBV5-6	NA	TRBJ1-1	CASSWDTKTNTEAFF
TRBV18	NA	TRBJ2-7	CASSRSGLSYEQYF
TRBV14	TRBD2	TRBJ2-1	CASSTLAGGSYNEQFF
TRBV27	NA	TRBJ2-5	CASSSHREETQYF
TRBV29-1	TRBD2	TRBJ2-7	CSVEVGLAGGYEQYF
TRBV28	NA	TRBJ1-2	CASSLPDSYGYTF
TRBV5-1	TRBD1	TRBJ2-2	CASSESRQGTGELFF
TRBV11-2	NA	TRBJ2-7	CASSGHYEQYF
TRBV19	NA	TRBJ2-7	CASSTARPHEQYF
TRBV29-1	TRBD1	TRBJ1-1	CSVARQGATEAFF
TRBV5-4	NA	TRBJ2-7	CASSSHYEQYF
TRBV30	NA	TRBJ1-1	CAWIRAPEGFEGAFF
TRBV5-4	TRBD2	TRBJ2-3	CASSPGTSSPEDTQYF
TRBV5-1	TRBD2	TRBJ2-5	CASRTSTETQYF
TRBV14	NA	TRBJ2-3	CASSQGAGTQYF
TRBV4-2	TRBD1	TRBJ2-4	CASSQQSRAGGRDIQYF
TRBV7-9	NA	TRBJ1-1	CASSFSNGRDRAFF
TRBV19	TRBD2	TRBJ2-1	CASSKLAGGEQFF
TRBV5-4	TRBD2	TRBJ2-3	CASSLTRGRADTQYF
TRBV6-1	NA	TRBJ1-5	CASRGRGPQPQHF
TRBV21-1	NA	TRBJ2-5	CASSTRAGRDQETQYF
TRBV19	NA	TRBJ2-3	CASSGRPRDTQYF
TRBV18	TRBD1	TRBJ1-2	CASSPGDSGYGYTF
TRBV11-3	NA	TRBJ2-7	CASSLGTLYEQYF
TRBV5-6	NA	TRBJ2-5	CASSSAGEETQYF
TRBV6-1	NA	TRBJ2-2	CASSEAGTFTGELFF
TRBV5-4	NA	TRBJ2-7	CASSKNRNSYEQYF
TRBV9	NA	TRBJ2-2	CASSPRDFNTGELFF
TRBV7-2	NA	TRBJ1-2	CVSSLGWHGYTF
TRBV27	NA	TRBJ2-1	CASSSSPVSYNEQFF
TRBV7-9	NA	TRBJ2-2	CASSLGAAGELFF
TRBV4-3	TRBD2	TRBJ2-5	CASSTRLAVYQETQYF
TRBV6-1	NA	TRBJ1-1	CASSKTGNTEAFF
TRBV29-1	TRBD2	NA	CSVEREAPYEQYF
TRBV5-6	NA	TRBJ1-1	CASTGGRNMNTEAFF
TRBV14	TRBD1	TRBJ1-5	CASTLGGLRDRVSNQPQHF
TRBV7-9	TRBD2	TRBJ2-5	CASSPGLAFQETQYF
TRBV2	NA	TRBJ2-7	CASSEGGTLYYEQYF
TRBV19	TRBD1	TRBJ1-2	CASSTDREEVYGYTF
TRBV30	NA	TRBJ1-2	CAWSVRRSGIYGYTF
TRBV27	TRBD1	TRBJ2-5	CASTMGQGGTQYF